Described below is a single T cell receptor (beta chain) sequence and its context. The target of this receptor is not known. No much larger clone exists at a distance of one base, and base qualities are not known. This entry belongs to a study of blood T cells in healthy people across ages (dated by TCRdb to about 2015). Describing the broader study: Template switching captured roughly one uniquely barcoded TCR beta cDNA molecule per two T cells in model experiments. To avoid experimental bias, donors of different ages were spread randomly across the sequencing lanes. Donors were grouped into four age groups: young (average 16 years), middle-aged (under 40), aged (about 59) and long-lived (over 80). The study analyzed two additional independent replicas of 1 million unique cDNA reads from the same blood draw for two donors, one aged 18 to 29 and one aged 80 or older. To track age-related changes in TCR beta repertoire diversity, the study relied on deep sequencing normalized with unique cDNA molecular identifiers.

On the study overall, not on this receptor specifically: As age increased, observed TCR beta diversity per million T cells dropped in a roughly linear way, and a significant reduction was already evident by age 40. The CMV infection status of donors was not known, potentially confounding age-related changes in expanded clonotypes. Total diversity estimates from one million sequenced T cells were considered lower bounds and underestimates. Conclusive comparison of naive and antigen-experienced compartments was prevented by the profiling of bulk unsorted PBMCs. The long-lived group showed more naive CD4+ T cells, fewer expanded clones and increased TCR diversity than the aged group, suggesting age selection. The percentage of naive T cells measured by flow cytometry correlated strongly with observed TCR beta diversity.

The donors were 40 or so Caucasian individuals from Russia, aged roughly 6 to 100 years, who were systemically healthy. Approximately 11 milliliters of peripheral blood were drawn from each donor into EDTA-treated Vacutainer tubes. PBMCs were isolated by Ficoll-Paque density-gradient centrifugation, with at least 6.5 million obtained per sample. Trizol reagent was used to extract total RNA from PBMCs, with at least 6 micrograms per sample. Naive CD45RAhigh/CD27high T cell percentages were measured by flow cytometry on a PBMC aliquot from every donor. The library was produced with 5' RACE. A second PCR of roughly 7 to 11 cycles was performed with a sample-barcoded 5' primer and a J-beta primer mix. A unique molecular identifier was introduced onto each TCR beta cDNA molecule by a template-switch 5' adaptor carrying 12 random nucleotides. Each sample yielded at least 3 million CDR3-containing paired-end reads. All of the RNA was converted into first-strand cDNA using the Mint cDNA synthesis kit, with a TRBC-specific oligonucleotide serving as the primer. Following uracil-DNA glycosylase treatment, a first 18-cycle PCR with universal primers M1SS and BC2_uni_R was performed on all cDNA. From the authors' description of their analysis: Each sample was normalized by randomly selecting 1 million high-quality reads, each carrying a distinct molecular identifier. Reads with shared molecular identifiers were discarded instead of being binned into consensus sequences. MiTCR, with a Q25 quality threshold and the strictest error-elimination algorithm, was used for CDR3 identification, clonotype clustering and error correction. A nonparametric unseen species model with Euler transformation was used to estimate lower-bound total TCR beta diversity. TCRdb's own reprocessing of the public reads used fastp at Q25 and MiXCR and kept productive beta chains. Every CDR3 protein is listed once, alongside the most common genes and DNA of its rows. The V and J calls and clone size come from TCRdb's table, not from the authors' own analysis. Recorded for this sample are fewer than 2 million distinct CDR3 sequences; about 39% of them occurred a single time. The top ten constitute more than 20% of the sample.

Sequences DFQATT (CDR1) and SNEGSKA (CDR2) are obtained from the germline V gene (reference sequence). Trimmed from V: 0 bases; trimmed from J: 6 bases; junction bases lacking a gene match: 9. Including cysteine and phenylalanine, the CDR3 has 15 amino acids. Of the read, only the CDR3 DNA is kept; its 45 bases are in frame from base 1. This chain is built from TRBV20-1 and TRBJ2-3; 7 central nucleotides agree with TRBD2. The specimen sequenced was blood. The source is a human donor in good health. The sequenced DNA is TGCAGTGCTAGAGATCGTCCCGGGGGGTGGGATACGCAGTATTTT. Its protein reads: CSARDRPGGWDTQYF.